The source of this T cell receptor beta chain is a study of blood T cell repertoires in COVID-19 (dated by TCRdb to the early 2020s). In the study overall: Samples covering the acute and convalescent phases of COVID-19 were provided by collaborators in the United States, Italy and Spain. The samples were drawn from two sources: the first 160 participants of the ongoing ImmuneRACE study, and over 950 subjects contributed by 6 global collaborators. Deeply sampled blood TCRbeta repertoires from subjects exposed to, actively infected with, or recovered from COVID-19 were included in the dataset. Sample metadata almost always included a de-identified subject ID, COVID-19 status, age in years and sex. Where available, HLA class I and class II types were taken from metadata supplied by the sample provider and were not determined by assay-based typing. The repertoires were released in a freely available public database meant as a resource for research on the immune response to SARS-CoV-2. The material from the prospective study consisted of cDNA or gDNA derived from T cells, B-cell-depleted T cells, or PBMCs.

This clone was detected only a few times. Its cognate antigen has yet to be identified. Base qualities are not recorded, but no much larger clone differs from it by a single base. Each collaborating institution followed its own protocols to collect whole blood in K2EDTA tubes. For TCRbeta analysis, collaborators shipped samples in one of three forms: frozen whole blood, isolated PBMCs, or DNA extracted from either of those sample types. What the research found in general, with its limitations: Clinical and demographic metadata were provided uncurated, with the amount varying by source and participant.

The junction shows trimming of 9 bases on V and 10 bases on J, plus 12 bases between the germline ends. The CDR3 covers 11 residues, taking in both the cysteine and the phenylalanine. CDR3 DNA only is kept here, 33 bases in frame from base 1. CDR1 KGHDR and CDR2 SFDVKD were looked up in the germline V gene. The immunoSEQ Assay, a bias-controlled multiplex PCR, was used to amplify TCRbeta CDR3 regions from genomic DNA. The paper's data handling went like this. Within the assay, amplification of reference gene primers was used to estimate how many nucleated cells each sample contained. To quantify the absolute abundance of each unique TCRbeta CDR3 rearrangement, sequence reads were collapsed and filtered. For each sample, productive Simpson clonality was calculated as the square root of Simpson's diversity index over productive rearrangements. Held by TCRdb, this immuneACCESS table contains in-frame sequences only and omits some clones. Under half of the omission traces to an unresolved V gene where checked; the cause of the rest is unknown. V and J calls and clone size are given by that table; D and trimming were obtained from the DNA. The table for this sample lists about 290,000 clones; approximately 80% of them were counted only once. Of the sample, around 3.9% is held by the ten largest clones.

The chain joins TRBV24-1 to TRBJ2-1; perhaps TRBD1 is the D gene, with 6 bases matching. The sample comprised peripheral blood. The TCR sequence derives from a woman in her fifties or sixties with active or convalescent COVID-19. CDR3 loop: CATAGAREQFF. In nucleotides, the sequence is TGTGCCACCGCAGGGGCCAGGGAGCAGTTCTTC.